This T cell receptor beta chain was sequenced in a study of cytomegalovirus exposure and HLA in healthy donors. Primers included in the PCR were 60 Vbeta and 13 Jbeta primers. This table comes from immunoSEQ multiplex PCR, and its TCRdb copy is limited to in-frame clones, with some not included. Of approximately 100,000 clones listed, over 75% are singletons. The CDR3 runs 14 residues. The V gene's germline CDR1 is SQVTM and CDR2 ANQGSEA. Losses at the gene ends were 3 bases for V and 5 bases for J; bases not matched to a gene: 7. The clonotype comes from a man in his sixties in good health and CMV-seronegative. This chain uses TRBV29-1 with TRBJ1-1; 9 positions agree with TRBD1. The sample comprised PBMCs. The CDR3 sequence: CSVEPNRGQTEAFF. In nucleotides, the CDR3 is TGCAGCGTTGAGCCCAACAGGGGGCAGACTGAAGCTTTCTTT.